The rows below give T cell receptor beta chains drawn from one sample of a study of T cells in Graves' hyperthyroidism and ophthalmopathy. MiXCR, applied by TCRdb to the multiplex PCR reads, yields one record per CDR3 protein. This sample yields a few hundred thousand distinct CDR3 sequences, of which around a sixth are seen a single time; less than 65% belongs to the top ten. The sample consisted of blood. The receptors stem from a woman between 45 and 65 years old with Graves' hyperthyroidism. The CDR3 runs from the conserved cysteine through the conserved F or W. A D gene is named only where the DNA matches it firmly. For some rows the clone size is stated as once, few or many, or as a class when expanded; others skip it.

>.|.|TRBV29-1|TRBJ1-1|13
CSVDLGTNTEAFF
TGCAGCGTTGATTTGGGGACGAACACTGAAGCTTTCTTT
>many|.|TRBV12-5|TRBJ2-1|13
CASGLDGVMKQFF
TGTGCTAGTGGTTTGGACGGGGTCATGAAGCAGTTCTTC
>.|.|TRBV4-1|TRBJ1-4|12
CASSHSYEKLFF
TGCGCCAGCAGCCATAGCTATGAAAAACTGTTTTTT
>.|TRBD1|TRBV10-3|TRBJ1-6|15
CAISFTGASNSPLHF
TGTGCCATCAGCTTCACAGGGGCCTCTAATTCACCCCTCCACTTT
>.|TRBD1|TRBV27|TRBJ1-5|16
CASSPQTGTGGQPQHF
TGTGCCAGCAGTCCCCAAACCGGGACAGGGGGCCAGCCCCAGCATTTT
>.|.|TRBV12-3/TRBV12-4|TRBJ2-1|16
CASSLVGLGTYNEQFF
TGTGCCAGCAGTTTAGTGGGGCTCGGAACCTACAATGAGCAGTTCTTC
>.|.|TRBV10-3|TRBJ1-2|11
CAIRGDYGYTF
TGTGCCATCAGAGGGGACTATGGCTACACCTTC
>many|TRBD2|TRBV6-5|TRBJ2-1|15
CASSYASGSGIEQFF
TGTGCCAGCAGTTACGCTAGCGGGAGTGGTATTGAGCAGTTCTTC
>.|TRBD1|TRBV20-1|TRBJ2-2|16
CSAAPAGQGNTGELFF
TGCAGTGCAGCCCCGGCCGGACAGGGAAACACCGGGGAGCTGTTTTTT
>few|.|TRBV5-1|TRBJ2-5|12
CASRLAQETQYF
TGCGCCAGCCGGCTGGCTCAAGAGACCCAGTACTTC
>.|.|TRBV7-3|TRBJ2-2|14
CASSLYVGTGELFF
TGTGCCAGCAGCTTATACGTGGGCACCGGGGAGCTGTTTTTT
>many|.|TRBV6-1|TRBJ1-1|13
CASSGGGYTEAFF
TGTGCCAGCAGTGGAGGGGGGTACACTGAAGCTTTCTTT
>many|.|TRBV15|TRBJ1-2|14
CATSRVPSQGGYTF
TGTGCCACCAGCAGAGTGCCCAGCCAAGGGGGCTACACCTTC
>.|.|TRBV27|TRBJ1-2|11
CASSGGSGYTF
TGTGCCAGCAGCGGGGGGTCTGGCTACACCTTC
>many|.|TRBV30|TRBJ1-1|11
CAWSAYTEAFF
TGTGCCTGGAGTGCTTATACTGAAGCTTTCTTT
>.|.|TRBV12-3/TRBV12-4|TRBJ2-5|15
CASSLLRAEQETQYF
TGTGCCAGCAGTTTACTAAGAGCGGAGCAAGAGACCCAGTACTTC
>many|TRBD1|TRBV2|TRBJ2-1|19
CASSENRGATVSSYNEQFF
TGTGCCAGCAGTGAGAACAGGGGGGCAACGGTGAGCTCCTACAATGAGCAGTTCTTC
>many|.|TRBV6-1|TRBJ2-5|12
CASSGAGETQYF
TGTGCCAGCAGTGGGGCTGGGGAGACCCAGTACTTC
>.|TRBD2|TRBV20-1|TRBJ2-1|15
CSAGSSGKGQFEQFF
TGCAGTGCCGGGTCTAGCGGGAAGGGGCAATTTGAGCAGTTCTTC
>few|.|TRBV20-1|TRBJ2-2|14
CSARGGRLTGELFF
TGCAGTGCTAGAGGGGGGCGTTTAACCGGGGAGCTGTTTTTT
>few|.|TRBV7-8|TRBJ2-7|11
CASSFGEEQYF
TGTGCCAGCAGCTTTGGTGAGGAGCAGTACTTC
>many|TRBD1|TRBV12-3/TRBV12-4|TRBJ1-3|14
CASSSRDRVHTIYF
TGTGCCAGCAGTTCCCGGGACAGGGTGCACACCATATATTTT
>.|.|TRBV27|TRBJ2-5|17
CASRTLSEVASQETQYF
TGTGCCAGCCGGACTCTGTCGGAGGTAGCCTCCCAAGAGACCCAGTACTTC
>few|.|TRBV18|TRBJ2-6|17
CASPISGRNSGANVLTF
TGTGCCAGCCCGATATCGGGAAGAAACTCTGGGGCCAACGTCCTGACTTTC
>few|.|TRBV19|TRBJ1-1|15
CASSSQNVPNTEAFF
TGTGCCAGTAGTTCACAAAATGTACCTAACACTGAAGCTTTCTTT
>.|.|TRBV6-1|TRBJ1-3|13
CASSRVEGNTIYF
TGTGCCAGTAGTCGCGTGGAGGGAAACACCATATATTTT
>few|TRBD2|TRBV28|TRBJ2-2|16
CASKPSGAANTGELFF
TGTGCCAGCAAGCCTAGCGGAGCCGCGAACACCGGGGAGCTGTTTTTT
>.|.|TRBV20-1|TRBJ1-2|14
CSATTRTGDYGYTF
TGCAGTGCTACAACCAGAACAGGAGACTATGGCTACACCTTC
>few|TRBD1|TRBV12-5|TRBJ1-1|19
CASGSIMGQGPYGGTEAFF
TGTGCTAGTGGTTCGATCATGGGACAGGGGCCGTATGGGGGGACTGAAGCTTTCTTT
>.|TRBD1|TRBV5-1|TRBJ1-1|14
CAKKGTGGETEAFF
TGCGCCAAAAAGGGGACAGGGGGCGAGACTGAAGCTTTCTTT
>.|.|TRBV30|TRBJ2-2|12
CAWSAGIGELFF
TGTGCCTGGAGCGCGGGGATCGGGGAGCTGTTTTTT